Each of the 30 T cell receptor beta chains below was sequenced from the same sample in a study of blood T cells in healthy people across ages. Then a second PCR, running roughly 7 to 12 cycles, was carried out with a sample-barcoded 5' primer and a J-beta primer mix. TCRdb processed the 5' RACE reads anew with MiXCR; each CDR3 protein has one entry. The sample includes 650,000 to 1,000,000 distinct CDR3 sequences, about half of them seen just once. Sequenced material: blood. The receptor source for this set is an elderly man in good health.

The count of this clonotype is one. The chain is built from TRBV6-2 or TRBV6-3 and TRBJ2-7; no clear D gene. With the DNA end fitting TRBJ2-5 better, the J assignment may be wrong. CDR1 MNHEY and CDR2 SVGEGT come from the germline V gene. CDR3 length: 13 amino acids. The CDR3 spells CASRLLTQETQYF. The CDR3 DNA is TGTGCCAGCAGACTACTTACTCAAGAGACCCAGTACTTC.

This clonotype was detected ten times or more. The chain joins TRBV12-3 or TRBV12-4 to TRBJ2-7; D possibly corresponds to TRBD1 (5 bases). This CDR3 is built from 15 residues. With 1 base removed from V and 4 bases from J, the gap between germline ends came to 14 bases. This CDR3 is CASSLGLSDIYEQYF. The CDR3 DNA is TGTGCCAGCAGTTTAGGTTTGTCGGACATTTACGAGCAGTACTTC.

The chain links TRBV12-3 or TRBV12-4 to TRBJ2-7, with 7 bases matching TRBD2. CDR3 length equals 15 residues. Germline trimming cut 1 base from V and 7 bases from J; bases unmatched to any gene: 10. As DNA, the CDR3 is TGTGCCAGCAGTTTAGTCCCGGGACTATACAATGAGCAGTACTTC. This sequence encodes CASSLVPGLYNEQYF.

This clonotype was recorded many times. V and J are TRBV29-1 and TRBJ2-1, with a possible D match to TRBD2 (6 bases). Trimming stripped 4 bases from V and 9 bases from J, with 10 bases between. Germline CDR1 SQVTM, CDR2 ANQGSEA. This CDR3 has 11 amino acids. The CDR3 DNA reads TGCAGCGTTGTCCGGGGAGGTGAGCAGTTCTTC. Encoded protein: CSVVRGGEQFF.

This clonotype has a handful of counts. This chain uses TRBV4-2 with TRBJ2-5, with TRBD2 matching over 13 bases. J lost 2 bases, V lost 2 bases, and 8 bases had no gene match. Germline V gene data show CDR1 as LGHNA and CDR2 as YNFKEQ. The CDR3 runs to 18 residues. DNA for the CDR3: TGTGCCAGCAGCCAAAGGACTAGCGGGAGTTCCGGACAAGAGACCCAGTACTTC. Translating gives CASSQRTSGSSGQETQYF.

This clonotype has ten or more counts. The gene calls are TRBV7-2 and TRBJ2-5, with D possibly TRBD1 on 5 matching bases. The CDR3 contains 15 residues. Germline V gene data show CDR1 as SGHTA and CDR2 as FQGNSA. V shed 5 bases and J shed 0 bases, with 13 bases lying between them. CDR3 in DNA: TGTGCCAGCAGCCAGTCGACAGACTACCAAGAGACCCAGTACTTC. This encodes CASSQSTDYQETQYF.

The chain uses TRBV7-2 and TRBJ2-1; D perhaps matches TRBD1 (5 bases). V was shortened by 5 bases and J by 8 bases, with 19 bases between the two germline ends. The germline CDR1 and CDR2 sequences are SGHTA and FQGNSA. The length of the CDR3 is 15 residues. In nucleotides, the CDR3 is TGTGCCAGCAGCATGCAACGAGCGTTGGGGCATGAGCAGTTCTTC. Translated, it gives CASSMQRALGHEQFF. Drawing the rest from reference TRBV7-2 and TRBJ2-1, the complete variable domain is GAGVSQSPSNKVTEKGKDVELRCDPISGHTALYWYRQSLGQGLEFLIYFQGNSAPDKSGLPSDRFSAERTGGSVSTLTIQRTQQEDSAVYLCASSMQRALGHEQFFGPGTRLTVL.

Many counts were recorded for this clonotype. The chain recombines TRBV6-5 with TRBJ2-1; 10 bases fit TRBD2. The CDR3 runs to 15 residues. The germline V gene encodes CDR1 MNHEY and CDR2 SVGAGI. With 6 bases clipped from V and 4 bases from J, the junction kept 6 bases outside the gene matches. The CDR3: CASSPSSGSYNEQFF. The DNA of the CDR3 is TGTGCCAGCAGCCCTTCTAGCGGGAGTTACAATGAGCAGTTCTTC.

The chain combines TRBV9 with TRBJ2-1; 10 bases align to TRBD2. The V and J ends lost 3 bases and 3 bases, in that order; junction bases with no gene match: 6. CDR1 is SGDLS and CDR2 is YYNGEE in the germline V gene. This CDR3 comprises 16 residues. Here the CDR3 DNA reads TGTGCCAGCAGCGAGCTAGCGGGAGTTCTCTACAATGAGCAGTTCTTC. As protein: CASSELAGVLYNEQFF.

For this clonotype: A much bigger clone sits one base away, suggesting this may be a read error. This sequence joins TRBV12-3 or TRBV12-4 and TRBJ2-3; the match to TRBD2 covers 9 bases. Trimming removed 6 bases from V and 5 bases from J; junction bases left unmatched: 12. This CDR3 contains 16 residues. For the CDR3, the DNA is TGTGCCAGCAGCTACCGGGGAAGCGGGAGGTTAGATACGCAGTATTTT. It codes for CASSYRGSGRLDTQYF.

Points on this clonotype: A much larger clone lies a single base off, so this may be a read error. The V call is TRBV4-3, the J call TRBJ2-3; 12 bases are shared with TRBD2. The CDR3 sequence is 15 residues long. Germline CDR1 reads LGHNA; CDR2 reads YSLEER. The CDR3 protein is CDSSGTSGSTDTQYF. For the CDR3, the DNA is TGCGACAGCAGCGGGACTAGCGGGAGCACAGATACGCAGTATTTT.

V gene TRBV7-2 combines with J gene TRBJ2-3, with D tentatively TRBD2 (6 bases). Germline-derived CDR1 and CDR2 are SGHTA and FQGNSA. This CDR3 contains 16 residues. The V gene lost 1 base and the J gene lost 2 bases, with 13 bases spanning the gap. The CDR3 nucleotides read TGTGCCAGCAGCTTAGAGGGAGGCAGAGCCACAGATACGCAGTATTTT. Encoded protein: CASSLEGGRATDTQYF.

This clonotype was picked up one time. The V call is TRBV6-5, the J call TRBJ2-5, with TRBD1 matching over 8 bases. The CDR3 has 15 amino acids. V shed 4 bases and J 2 bases; nucleotides not matched to a gene: 6. The V gene's germline CDR1 is MNHEY and CDR2 SVGAGI. CDR3 nucleotides: TGTGCCAGCAGTTCCGGGACAGGCCGGCAAGAGACCCAGTACTTC. This translates into CASSSGTGRQETQYF.

The chain couples TRBV5-1 to TRBJ2-5; 13 bases fit TRBD2. The CDR3 consists of 19 residues. Germline loops: CDR1 SGHRS, CDR2 YFSETQ. V was pared by 3 bases and J by 5 bases, with 16 bases of the junction left unmatched. CDR3 DNA: TGCGCCAGCAGCTCCCGGACTAGCGGGAGTGCGGATGCGTGGGAGACCCAGTACTTC. As protein: CASSSRTSGSADAWETQYF. The variable domain in full, with the rest retrieved from reference TRBV5-1 and TRBJ2-5, is KAGVTQTPRYLIKTRGQQVTLSCSPISGHRSVSWYQQTPGQGLQFLFEYFSETQRNKGNFPGRFSGRQFSNSRSEMNVSTLELGDSALYLCASSSRTSGSADAWETQYFGPGTRLLVL.

CDR3 bases: TGTGCCAGCAGTCTGACAGGGATGGTCGGGAATGAAAAACTGTTTTTT. Translated, it gives CASSLTGMVGNEKLFF. The chain is built from TRBV2 and TRBJ1-4, with 7 bases identical to TRBD1. This CDR3 contains 16 residues. Germline-derived CDR1 and CDR2 are SNHLY and FYNNEI. Germline trimming cut 5 bases from V and 5 bases from J; bases unmatched to any gene: 11.

This rearrangement joins TRBV7-2 to TRBJ2-5; the match to TRBD1 covers 10 bases. CDR1 is SGHTA, CDR2 FQGNSA, per germline. The CDR3 has 15 amino acids. Unmatched junction bases numbered 14, after V lost 5 bases and J lost 11 bases. CDR3 in amino acids: CASSRSGTGVREQYF. The CDR3 bases are TGTGCCAGCAGCCGAAGCGGGACAGGGGTAAGGGAGCAGTACTTC.

V and J are TRBV3-1 and TRBJ2-7; D uncertain. The CDR3 has 14 amino acids. Looked up from germline, CDR1 is LGHDT and CDR2 is YNNKEL (reference sequence). Trimming took off 3 bases at V and 7 bases at J, with 16 bases between the two ends. The CDR3 protein is CASSHPTRLWEQYF. The CDR3 region has the DNA TGTGCCAGCAGCCACCCGACCAGGTTGTGGGAGCAGTACTTC.

V gene TRBV24-1 combines with J gene TRBJ2-1; D may correspond to TRBD1 or TRBD2 (5 bases each). The CDR3 sequence is 14 residues long. Trimming took 0 bases from V and 8 from J, leaving 10 bases between them. Germline V gives CDR1 KGHDR, CDR2 SFDVKD. The CDR3 is CATSDLGGRDEQFF. DNA for the CDR3: TGTGCCACCAGTGATTTGGGGGGTCGGGATGAGCAGTTCTTC.

This clonotype came up many times. The chain is built from TRBV5-1 and TRBJ1-2, with 8 bases identical to TRBD1. The length of the CDR3 is 16 residues. V shed 0 bases, J shed 6 bases, and the junction held 10 bases outside the gene matches. Germline V gene data show CDR1 as SGHRS and CDR2 as YFSETQ. CDR3 nucleotide sequence: TGCGCCAGCAGCTTGGTCGGCATGGCAGGGGGCGATGGCTACACCTTC. It encodes CASSLVGMAGGDGYTF. Full variable domain (remainder filled in from reference TRBV5-1 and TRBJ1-2): KAGVTQTPRYLIKTRGQQVTLSCSPISGHRSVSWYQQTPGQGLQFLFEYFSETQRNKGNFPGRFSGRQFSNSRSEMNVSTLELGDSALYLCASSLVGMAGGDGYTFGSGTRLTVV.

This sequence joins TRBV4-3 and TRBJ2-1, with 11 bases lining up with TRBD2. The germline CDR1 and CDR2 sequences are LGHNA and YSLEER. The CDR3 has 15 residues. Germline trimming cut 3 bases from V and 10 bases from J; bases unmatched to any gene: 8. The CDR3 nucleotides read TGCGCCAGCAGCCAGCTACTAGCGGGAGCTTGGGAGCAGTTCTTC. Translation gives CASSQLLAGAWEQFF.

This clonotype was observed a few times. The J gene is TRBJ2-4, the V gene TRBV20-1, with D maybe TRBD2 (7 bases). CDR1 and CDR2 from the germline V gene are DFQATT and SNEGSKA (reference sequence). Trimming left V 0 bases short and J 3 bases short, with 15 bases between. The length of the CDR3 is 16 residues. CDR3 nucleotides: TGCAGTGCTAGAGAACCAGGGGTAGCGGGCAAAAACATTCAGTACTTC. Amino acid sequence: CSAREPGVAGKNIQYF.

This clonotype occurred a few times. CDR3 residues: CASRLFGGRVSDTQYF. CDR3 in DNA: TGCGCCAGCCGCCTTTTCGGCGGGAGGGTTTCAGATACGCAGTATTTT. The chain carries TRBV5-1 and TRBJ2-3; 9 positions match TRBD2. Germline V gene sequence: CDR1 SGHRS, CDR2 YFSETQ. The CDR3 spans 16 residues. V shed 7 bases, J shed 4 bases, and the junction held 13 bases outside the gene matches.

The J gene is TRBJ1-2, the V gene TRBV29-1; a possible D gene is TRBD1 (5 bases). The CDR3 spans 14 residues. V lost 6 bases and J 2 bases, leaving 16 bases between the germline ends. The germline gives CDR1 SQVTM, CDR2 ANQGSEA. CDR3 DNA: TGCAGCGTGGGGACCAACAGGTTAAACTATGGCTACACCTTC. Translating it yields CSVGTNRLNYGYTF.

The V and J genes are TRBV3-1 and TRBJ1-2; 7 bases align to TRBD1. V trimming: 4 bases; J trimming: 1 base; junction bases outside the gene matches: 9. The CDR3 runs 16 residues. Looked up from germline, CDR1 is LGHDT and CDR2 is YNNKEL (reference sequence). This CDR3 is CASSLRPGTDNYGYTF. The CDR3 DNA is TGTGCCAGCAGCCTACGTCCCGGGACAGATAACTATGGCTACACCTTC.

This clonotype was seen at least ten times. The chain combines TRBV12-3 or TRBV12-4 with TRBJ2-7; tentatively, D is TRBD1 (7 bases). V dropped 8 bases and J dropped 6 bases, with 17 bases sitting between them. The CDR3 consists of 13 residues. The CDR3 DNA is TGTGCCAGCTGGGCAGGGGGGAGTATCGAGCAGTACTTC. As protein: CASWAGGSIEQYF.

The J gene is TRBJ2-5, the V gene TRBV5-1, with D hard to call. CDR1 and CDR2 (germline): SGHRS, YFSETQ. The CDR3 runs 15 residues. The V end was cut by 2 bases, the J end by 4 bases, with 15 bases between. The CDR3 DNA reads as TGCGCCAGCAGCTTTCTCGGCGGCATTGGAGAGACCCAGTACTTC. It encodes CASSFLGGIGETQYF.

This chain joins TRBV10-3 and TRBJ1-1; D might be TRBD1 (5 bases). From germline, CDR1 is ENHRY and CDR2 SYGVKD. V was trimmed by 4 bases and J by 8 bases, leaving 8 bases between them. CDR3 size: 11 residues. CDR3 residues: CAISVGEEAFF. The CDR3 nucleotides read TGTGCCATCAGTGTAGGGGAGGAAGCTTTCTTT.

This sequence joins TRBV4-3 and TRBJ2-4; TRBD2 agrees at 9 bases. This CDR3 has 22 residues. CDR1 is LGHNA and CDR2 is YSLEER in the germline V gene. V trimming: 0 bases; J trimming: 3 bases; junction bases outside the gene matches: 21. CDR3: CASSQEARGGLAPKGDKNIQYF. DNA for the CDR3: TGCGCCAGCAGCCAAGAGGCTCGAGGGGGACTAGCCCCTAAGGGGGACAAAAACATTCAGTACTTC.

V usage is TRBV5-1 and J usage is TRBJ2-3; D possibly corresponds to TRBD2 (6 bases). Trimming cost V 10 bases and J 0 bases, with 15 bases left between them. This CDR3 is built from 14 residues. Looked up from germline, CDR1 is SGHRS and CDR2 is YFSETQ. The CDR3 DNA follows: TGCGCCTCCCAGCCGGGGGAGAGCACAGATACGCAGTATTTT. Residues: CASQPGESTDTQYF.

The genes are TRBV24-1 and TRBJ2-3; 14 bases align to TRBD2. This CDR3 spans 15 amino acids. Germline V gene data show CDR1 as KGHDR and CDR2 as SFDVKD. V dropped 7 bases and J dropped 4; count of bases not matched to a gene: 3. CDR3 nucleotide sequence: TGTGCCACCAGGGGACTAGCGGGAGACTCAGATACGCAGTATTTT. This gives the protein CATRGLAGDSDTQYF.